These 9 T cell receptor beta chains originate from one sample sequenced in a study of control samples from healthy donors and cancer patients (dated by TCRdb to 2019 to 2021). To prepare the library, the immunoSEQ multiplex PCR assay was applied. In TCRdb, the immuneACCESS table is reduced to in-frame sequences with V and J assigned. These tables do not hold every clone; where another copy was compared, an unresolved V gene accounts for under half, and the others remain unexplained. The sample has about 96,000 clones on record, about 92% of them singletons. 8% of the sample belongs to the ten largest clones. The material sequenced was blood. The receptor set was obtained from a man younger than 35 in good health.

The chain employs TRBV30 and TRBJ1-2, with no clear D. The V and J ends lost 2 bases and 1 base respectively, with 5 bases between them. CDR1 and CDR2 from the germline V gene are GTSNPN and SVGIG (reference sequence). CDR3 length equals 12 residues. The DNA for the CDR3 is TGTGCCTGGAGTACCGATAACTATGGCTACACCTTC. It yields the protein CAWSTDNYGYTF.

The chain carries TRBV4-1 and TRBJ2-2; 12 bases align to TRBD2. V shed 4 bases and J 5 bases; nucleotides not matched to a gene: 8. The CDR3 length is 17 residues. CDR1 and CDR2 (germline): MGHRA, YSYEKL. In DNA form, the CDR3 reads TGCGCCAGCAGCCGAAGACTAGCGGGAGACGGGACCGGGGAGCTGTTTTTT. Protein sequence: CASSRRLAGDGTGELFF.

The rearrangement links TRBV7-3 to TRBJ2-1, with 9 bases identical to TRBD2. There are 15 residues in the CDR3. V lost 6 bases, J lost 4 bases, and 7 bases stayed unmatched. Per germline, CDR1 SGHTA and CDR2 FQGTGA. The CDR3 DNA reads TGTGCCAGCAGGCTCACTAGCGGGTATTACAATGAGCAGTTCTTC. Its protein is CASRLTSGYYNEQFF.

The chain recombines TRBV7-9 with TRBJ2-2; D ambiguous. Germline V gene lookup returns CDR1 SEHNR and CDR2 FQNEAQ (reference sequence). Trimming left V 11 bases short and J 5 bases short, with 15 bases between. The CDR3 is 13 residues long. The CDR3 sequence is CASAKDGTGELFF. In nucleotides, the CDR3 is TGTGCCTCGGCCAAAGATGGGACCGGGGAGCTGTTTTTT.

V gene TRBV7-6 combines with J gene TRBJ1-1; D call uncertain. CDR3 length: 13 amino acids. V lost 5 bases, J lost 4 bases, and 11 bases lay in between. CDR1 is SGHVS and CDR2 is FNYEAQ in the germline V gene. The CDR3 loop reads CASSNTPGTEAFF. CDR3 sequence (DNA): TGTGCCAGCAGCAATACTCCAGGCACTGAAGCTTTCTTT.

This rearrangement joins TRBV27 to TRBJ2-1; a weak D match, TRBD1 (6 bases). CDR1 MNHEY and CDR2 SMNVEV come from the germline V gene (reference sequence). V was cut by 3 bases and J by 3 bases, with 15 bases left in between. The CDR3 consists of 16 residues. The CDR3 region is CASSFYKGEVYNEQFF. The CDR3 DNA is TGTGCCAGCAGTTTTTATAAGGGGGAAGTCTACAATGAGCAGTTCTTC.

The chain combines TRBV7-2 with TRBJ2-5; 8 positions agree with TRBD2. The germline V gene has CDR1 SGHTA and CDR2 FQGNSA. The CDR3 extends over 17 amino acids. Trimming at V came to 2 bases and at J to 5 bases, leaving 13 bases not matched to a gene. The CDR3 reads CASSLTSGAKRGETQYF. CDR3 in DNA: TGTGCCAGCAGCTTAACTAGCGGAGCCAAGAGAGGGGAGACCCAGTACTTC.

The chain joins TRBV5-1 to TRBJ2-2, with D unresolved. The germline V gene encodes CDR1 SGHRS and CDR2 YFSETQ. The CDR3 has 15 amino acids. Between the trimmed V and J ends, which lost 0 bases and 2 bases, there was a span of 8 bases. Here the CDR3 DNA reads TGCGCCAGCAGCTTGGGACATAGAAACACCGGGGAGCTGTTTTTT. It translates to CASSLGHRNTGELFF.

V and J are TRBV6-5 and TRBJ1-1; maybe TRBD1 (5 bases). The length of the CDR3 is 13 residues. V was cut by 6 bases and J by 3 bases, with 11 bases left in between. CDR1 MNHEY and CDR2 SVGAGI come from the germline V gene. DNA for the CDR3: TGTGCCAGCAGGGAGGGGATGGACACTGAAGCTTTCTTT. Residues: CASREGMDTEAFF.